A single sample is the source of the 23 T cell receptor beta chains below, sequenced in a study of blood T cell repertoires in COVID-19. Sequencing used immunoSEQ multiplex PCR; TCRdb keeps in-frame clones, though not all of them. The sample holds 200,000 or so clones, about 87% seen once. The source material was PBMCs or T cells enriched from blood (not recorded which). Source of these receptors: a woman in her thirties or forties with acute COVID-19.

CDR3 in DNA: TGTGCCAGCAGCCGAGGACAGAGCTATGGCTACACCTTC. It is translated as CASSRGQSYGYTF. The chain is built from TRBV14 and TRBJ1-2, with D perhaps matching TRBD1 (6 bases). Germline V gene sequence: CDR1 SGHDN, CDR2 FVKESK. V lost 4 bases to trimming and J lost 4 bases, with 10 bases between them. The CDR3 is 13 amino acids.

The chain has TRBV27 and TRBJ1-1; 7 bases line up with TRBD1. Trimming removed 5 bases from V and 1 base from J; junction bases left unmatched: 7. Germline V lookup: CDR1 MNHEY, CDR2 SMNVEV (reference sequence). The CDR3 contains 15 residues. The CDR3 protein is CASSRTGQANTEAFF. The CDR3 DNA reads as TGTGCCAGCAGTAGGACCGGACAGGCGAACACTGAAGCTTTCTTT.

This clone was recorded a few times. The V and J genes are TRBV4-3 and TRBJ1-5; maybe TRBD1 (6 bases). Germline V gene sequence: CDR1 LGHNA, CDR2 YSLEER. The V end was cut by 5 bases, the J end by 1 base, with 12 bases between. The CDR3 runs to 15 residues. CDR3 bases: TGCGCCAGCAGCGAGGGGGTCATCAGCAATCAGCCCCAGCATTTT. Translation gives CASSEGVISNQPQHF.

The V gene is TRBV30, the J gene TRBJ2-1; 9 positions agree with TRBD2. The CDR3 length is 14 residues. V shed 1 base, J shed 10 bases, and the junction held 8 bases outside the gene matches. Germline assignment: CDR1 GTSNPN and CDR2 SVGIG (reference sequence). The DNA of the CDR3 is TGTGCCTGGAGTGGTGGCCTTACTAGCGGGGAGCAGTTCTTC. Its translation is CAWSGGLTSGEQFF.

The sample holds a few counts of this clone. This chain connects TRBV5-6 to TRBJ1-3, with D possibly matching TRBD1 (6 bases). This CDR3 comprises 16 residues. Germline CDR1 and CDR2: SGHDT and YYEEEE. V was pared by 1 base and J by 0 bases, with 11 bases between. The CDR3 reads CASSLLGALSGNTIYF. CDR3 bases: TGTGCCAGCAGCTTGTTGGGGGCCCTCTCTGGAAACACCATATATTTT.

The rearrangement uses TRBV29-1 and TRBJ2-3; D not certain. Trimming stripped 3 bases from V and 0 bases from J, with 4 bases between. Germline CDR1 reads SQVTM; CDR2 reads ANQGSEA. This CDR3 is 12 amino acids long. This CDR3 reads CSVDPSTDTQYF. CDR3 coding DNA: TGCAGCGTTGACCCTAGCACAGATACGCAGTATTTT.

This clone appeared a few times. J is TRBJ1-2 and V is TRBV27; no clear D. V lost 10 bases and J lost 0, with 12 bases in between. The CDR3 runs to 13 residues. In germline, CDR1 is MNHEY, CDR2 SMNVEV (reference sequence). CDR3 bases: TGTGCCACCCTGAACCCAGCTAACTATGGCTACACCTTC. Its protein product is CATLNPANYGYTF.

The CDR3 sequence is CASSRSGQGGETQYF. CDR3 sequence (DNA): TGCGCCAGCAGCCGGTCGGGGCAGGGAGGGGAGACCCAGTACTTC. The chain is built from TRBV4-3 and TRBJ2-5, with 7 bases matching TRBD2. Per the germline V gene, CDR1 is LGHNA and CDR2 is YSLEER. There are 15 residues in the CDR3. V was pared by 4 bases and J by 5 bases, with 10 bases of the junction left unmatched.

This rearrangement joins TRBV7-2 to TRBJ2-2, with 7 nucleotides matching TRBD2. In germline, CDR1 is SGHTA, CDR2 FQGNSA. The CDR3 spans 15 residues. Losses at the gene ends were 8 bases for V and 7 bases for J; bases not matched to a gene: 13. CDR3 region: CASVDGRTRFGELFF. Here the CDR3 DNA reads TGTGCCAGCGTCGACGGACGGACTAGATTCGGGGAGCTGTTTTTT.

The chain employs TRBV18 and TRBJ1-6; 10 nucleotides line up with TRBD1. CDR1 is KGHSH, CDR2 LQKENI, per germline. Losses at the gene ends were 1 base for V and 7 bases for J; bases not matched to a gene: 7. The CDR3 extends over 17 amino acids. The CDR3 spells CASSPLGTGAPNSPLHF. The CDR3, as DNA: TGTGCCAGCTCACCACTCGGGACAGGGGCCCCCAATTCACCCCTCCACTTT.

This sequence joins TRBV5-1 and TRBJ1-2; no clear D gene. The CDR3 spans 13 residues. Trimming shortened V by 5 bases and J by 8 bases, and 16 bases separated the two germline ends. Germline V gene data show CDR1 as SGHRS and CDR2 as YFSETQ. The CDR3 DNA follows: TGCGCCAGCAGTCCTAGCGCCCCAGTAGGCTACACCTTC. Encoded protein: CASSPSAPVGYTF.

The chain couples TRBV30 to TRBJ2-7, with D possibly being TRBD1 (5 bases). Looked up from germline, CDR1 is GTSNPN and CDR2 is SVGIG (reference sequence). V lost 2 bases, J lost 2 bases, and 10 bases lay in between. This CDR3 has 13 residues. CDR3 in amino acids: CAWSLGRAYEQYF. CDR3 sequence (DNA): TGTGCCTGGAGTCTTGGCAGGGCCTACGAGCAGTACTTC.

The rearrangement uses TRBV10-1 and TRBJ2-5, with 11 bases lining up with TRBD2. The ends lost 6 bases at V and 4 bases at J; junction bases unmatched: 16. CDR3 length equals 18 residues. Germline loops: CDR1 WNHNN, CDR2 SYGVQD (reference sequence). The CDR3 loop reads CASRQNSGTSGQGETQYF. CDR3 DNA sequence: TGCGCCAGCAGACAAAACTCCGGGACTAGCGGCCAGGGAGAGACCCAGTACTTC.

The rearrangement links TRBV11-3 to TRBJ2-1, with 14 bases identical to TRBD2. J lost 5 bases, V lost 2 bases, and 2 bases had no gene match. The V gene's germline CDR1 is SGHNT and CDR2 YENEEA. This CDR3 comprises 16 residues. The DNA of the CDR3 is TGTGCCAGCAGCTTACTGGGACTAGCGGGAGACAATGAGCAGTTCTTC. Translating it yields CASSLLGLAGDNEQFF.

This sequence joins TRBV5-4 and TRBJ2-5; TRBD1 matches 10 bases. Germline V gene lookup returns CDR1 SGHNT and CDR2 YYREEE (reference sequence). The CDR3 spans 17 residues. V was pared by 4 bases and J by 0 bases, with 9 bases of the junction left unmatched. CDR3: CASSTRTGGMYQETQYF. The DNA for the CDR3 is TGTGCCAGCAGCACCCGGACAGGGGGAATGTACCAAGAGACCCAGTACTTC.

This clone showed up just once. The chain joins TRBV25-1 to TRBJ2-1; tentatively, D is TRBD1 (6 bases). The CDR3 is 16 residues long. CDR1 is MGHDK, CDR2 SYGVNS, per germline. V was pared by 4 bases and J by 3 bases, with 16 bases between. The CDR3 sequence is CASSATTGFLYNEQFF. The DNA of the CDR3 is TGTGCCAGCAGTGCCACTACAGGGTTCCTCTACAATGAGCAGTTCTTC. Full variable domain (outside the CDR3, taken from reference TRBV25-1 and TRBJ2-1): EADIYQTPRYLVIGTGKKITLECSQTMGHDKMYWYQQDPGMELHLIHYSYGVNSTEKGDLSSESTVSRIRTEHFPLTLESARPSHTSQYLCASSATTGFLYNEQFFGPGTRLTVL.

The rearrangement joins TRBV7-9 to TRBJ2-5, with 9 bases that match TRBD1. The trim removed 5 bases at V and 0 bases at J, leaving 1 base unmatched. The length of the CDR3 is 14 residues. Germline V gene data show CDR1 as SEHNR and CDR2 as FQNEAQ (reference sequence). CDR3 coding DNA: TGTGCCAGCAGCAGGGACAGGGACCAAGAGACCCAGTACTTC. Its translation is CASSRDRDQETQYF.

V is TRBV11-3 and J is TRBJ1-1, with a weak D call TRBD1 (6 bases). The CDR3 contains 14 residues. CDR1 and CDR2 (germline): SGHNT, YENEEA. Trimming took off 4 bases at V and 5 bases at J, with 14 bases between the two ends. Here the CDR3 reads CASSSTKGGTEAFF. Here the CDR3 DNA reads TGTGCCAGCAGCTCGACCAAGGGGGGGACTGAAGCTTTCTTT.

The V call is TRBV7-6, the J call TRBJ1-5; D not certain. Germline V gene sequence: CDR1 SGHVS, CDR2 FNYEAQ. The CDR3 length is 14 residues. V was trimmed by 0 bases and J by 3 bases, leaving 6 bases between them. CDR3 DNA: TGTGCCAGCAGCTTAGCCGGGTCCAATCAGCCCCAGCATTTT. Its protein product is CASSLAGSNQPQHF.

The rearrangement uses TRBV27 and TRBJ1-2, with D possibly being TRBD1 (6 bases). Trimming took off 4 bases at V and 8 bases at J, with 14 bases between the two ends. From germline, CDR1 is MNHEY and CDR2 SMNVEV (reference sequence). CDR3 size: 13 residues. The CDR3 here is CASSSRGPLGYTF. CDR3 DNA sequence: TGTGCCAGCAGTTCCAGGGGTCCGCTAGGCTACACCTTC.

The CDR3 here is CASTPGGRYENEQFF. In DNA form, the CDR3 reads TGTGCCAGTACCCCCGGCGGGAGGTATGAAAATGAGCAGTTCTTC. The V and J genes are TRBV19 and TRBJ2-1; 8 nucleotides match TRBD2. Germline trimming cut 7 bases from V and 7 bases from J; bases unmatched to any gene: 12. Germline V gives CDR1 LNHDA, CDR2 SQIVND (reference sequence). This CDR3 contains 15 residues. The full variable domain, completed using reference TRBV19 and TRBJ2-1, is DGGITQSPKYLFRKEGQNVTLSCEQNLNHDAMYWYRQDPGQGLRLIYYSQIVNDFQKGDIAEGYSVSREKKESFPLTVTSAQKNPTAFYLCASTPGGRYENEQFFGPGTRLTVL.

J is TRBJ1-2 and V is TRBV11-2; perhaps TRBD1 as D (5 bases). Per germline, CDR1 SGHAT and CDR2 FQNNGV. The CDR3 extends over 15 amino acids. V gave up 5 bases and J gave up 3 bases, with 16 bases separating them. In DNA, the CDR3 is TGTGCCAGCAGCCTTGGGGCAGGGCTGTACTATGGCTACACCTTC. Amino acid sequence: CASSLGAGLYYGYTF.

The V gene is TRBV30, the J gene TRBJ1-4, with 8 bases that match TRBD1. The trim removed 2 bases at V and 5 bases at J, leaving 4 bases unmatched. Germline V CDR1 and CDR2: GTSNPN, SVGIG (reference sequence). There are 14 residues in the CDR3. This CDR3 reads CAWSPDRANEKLFF. CDR3 DNA sequence: TGTGCCTGGAGTCCGGACAGGGCGAATGAAAAACTGTTTTTT.